Each of the 16 T cell receptor beta chains below was sequenced from the same sample in a study of T cell responses to AZD1222 COVID-19 vaccine. This table comes from immunoSEQ multiplex PCR, and its TCRdb copy is limited to in-frame clones, with some not included. Of more than 70,000 clones in the sample, 87% were seen once. Here the sequenced sample was peripheral blood, taken on day 0 of AZD1222 vaccination. The receptors were sampled from an adult in good health.

The chain employs TRBV3-1 (or the pseudogene TRBV3-2) and TRBJ1-5; 9 bases fit TRBD1. After removal of 0 bases from V and 6 bases from J, the junction contained 12 bases not matched to a gene. The CDR3 runs 18 residues. From germline, CDR1 is LGHDT and CDR2 YNNKEL (reference sequence). The CDR3 sequence: CASSQEKRGQGQCQPQHF. Written as DNA, the CDR3 is TGTGCCAGCAGCCAAGAAAAGAGGGGACAGGGACAATGTCAGCCCCAGCATTTT.

This chain joins TRBV9 and TRBJ2-1; 7 bases are a match to TRBD1. Germline V gives CDR1 SGDLS, CDR2 YYNGEE. There are 16 residues in the CDR3. The J segment lost 6 bases and the V segment lost 6 bases, leaving 15 bases of the junction unmatched. CDR3 DNA sequence: TGTGCCAGCACCGCAGGGCCCCCACAGGGGTTCAATGAGCAGTTCTTC. Translating it yields CASTAGPPQGFNEQFF.

The CDR3 region is CASSPLRNTEAFF. The CDR3 DNA sequence: TGTGCCAGCTCACCACTAAGGAACACTGAAGCTTTCTTT. The chain uses TRBV18 and TRBJ1-1; no clear D. V was shortened by 1 base and J by 1 base, with 4 bases between the two germline ends. In germline, CDR1 is KGHSH, CDR2 LQKENI. This CDR3 contains 13 residues.

This chain links TRBV30 with TRBJ2-4, with 7 bases aligning to TRBD1. This CDR3 spans 13 amino acids. Germline V gives CDR1 GTSNPN, CDR2 SVGIG (reference sequence). Germline trimming cut 0 bases from V and 10 bases from J; bases unmatched to any gene: 6. In DNA form, the CDR3 reads TGTGCCTGGAGTGTGCTAGGGGGCCAGATTCAGTACTTC. It is translated as CAWSVLGGQIQYF.

V gene TRBV5-1 combines with J gene TRBJ1-2; no definite D call. Trimming shortened V by 4 bases and J by 0 bases, and 10 bases separated the two germline ends. CDR3 length: 14 residues. The V gene's germline CDR1 is SGHRS and CDR2 YFSETQ. Here the CDR3 reads CASSPELANYGYTF. CDR3 DNA sequence: TGCGCCAGCAGCCCCGAATTAGCTAACTATGGCTACACCTTC.

Written as DNA, the CDR3 is TGTGCCAGCAGCCAATCAGAGGGATACAATGAGCAGTTCTTC. It yields the protein CASSQSEGYNEQFF. V gene TRBV9 combines with J gene TRBJ2-1; the D gene is possibly TRBD2 (5 bases). The V end was cut by 4 bases, the J end by 4 bases, with 12 bases between. The CDR3 totals 14 residues. Germline lookup yields CDR1 SGDLS and CDR2 YYNGEE.

V usage is TRBV12-5 and J usage is TRBJ1-4, with TRBD1 matching over 7 bases. Looked up from germline, CDR1 is LGHNT and CDR2 is FRNRAP. Trimming removed 1 base from V and 7 bases from J; junction bases left unmatched: 6. The CDR3 covers 15 residues. The CDR3 DNA sequence: TGTGCTAGTGGTTTGGGTAGACAGGGAGGTGAAAAACTGTTTTTT. It yields the protein CASGLGRQGGEKLFF.

This chain joins TRBV30 and TRBJ1-5, with a weak D call TRBD1 (5 bases). The length of the CDR3 is 13 residues. Germline V gene data show CDR1 as GTSNPN and CDR2 as SVGIG (reference sequence). The V end was cut by 3 bases, the J end by 1 base, with 7 bases between. The CDR3 DNA reads as TGTGCCTGGAGCCGGGGGAGCAATCAGCCCCAGCATTTT. This codes for CAWSRGSNQPQHF.

The chain combines TRBV19 with TRBJ1-5, with TRBD1 matching 7 bases. Germline V CDR1 and CDR2: LNHDA, SQIVND (reference sequence). V was pared by 8 bases and J by 6 bases, with 10 bases of the junction left unmatched. The CDR3 runs to 14 residues. CDR3 DNA: TGTGCCAGTTCGGCGACAGGGTTGCGTCAGCCCCAGCATTTT. Its translation: CASSATGLRQPQHF.

The chain couples TRBV7-3 to TRBJ2-1, with 7 bases that match TRBD2. Germline CDR1 and CDR2: SGHTA and FQGTGA. The CDR3 length is 16 residues. The V gene end was trimmed by 4 bases and the J gene end by 7 bases; junction bases not matched to a gene: 13. The CDR3 DNA is TGTGCCAGCAGCTCCTCGGGAGGAACAAAGGGTAATGAGCAGTTCTTC. It specifies CASSSSGGTKGNEQFF.

This clone was seen only a few times. The chain uses TRBV10-2 and TRBJ1-5; 7 bases align to TRBD1. The germline V gene encodes CDR1 WSHSY and CDR2 SAAADI. V lost 7 bases, J lost 3 bases, and 3 bases stayed unmatched. This CDR3 has 13 amino acids. The CDR3, as DNA: TGCGCCAGCAAGACAGGGAACAATCAGCCCCAGCATTTT. This translates into CASKTGNNQPQHF.

This clone showed up just once. The V call is TRBV11-2, the J call TRBJ1-2; the D is unclear. This CDR3 is 10 amino acids long. CDR1 and CDR2 (germline): SGHAT, FQNNGV. V was cut by 5 bases and J by 8 bases, with 6 bases left in between. The CDR3 loop is CASSPVGYTF. DNA of the CDR3: TGTGCCAGCAGCCCCGTCGGCTACACCTTC.

The rearrangement links TRBV7-3 to TRBJ2-1; no firm D call. The CDR3 is 13 residues long. The V end lost 0 bases, the J end lost 4 bases, and 4 bases lay between the germline ends. Looked up from germline, CDR1 is SGHTA and CDR2 is FQGTGA. This CDR3 is CASSLTGYNEQFF. Here the CDR3 DNA reads TGTGCCAGCAGCTTAACGGGGTACAATGAGCAGTTCTTC.

This CDR3 is CASSLEYEGANGYTF. CDR3 nucleotides: TGTGCCAGCAGCTTAGAGTATGAGGGGGCGAACGGCTACACCTTC. The rearrangement uses TRBV7-9 and TRBJ1-2, with 7 bases aligning to TRBD1. Germline V gives CDR1 SEHNR, CDR2 FQNEAQ (reference sequence). The trim removed 1 base at V and 8 bases at J, leaving 10 bases unmatched. The CDR3 covers 15 residues.

This rearrangement joins TRBV2 to TRBJ2-7, with D unresolved. Germline V gene data show CDR1 as SNHLY and CDR2 as FYNNEI. The CDR3 is made up of 12 amino acids. V dropped 1 base and J dropped 0 bases, with 1 base sitting between them. The CDR3 here is CASSEGSYEQYF. CDR3 nucleotide sequence: TGTGCCAGCAGTGAAGGCTCCTACGAGCAGTACTTC. The full variable domain, with the rest looked up from reference TRBV2 and TRBJ2-7, is EPEVTQTPSHQVTQMGQEVILRCVPISNHLYFYWYRQILGQKVEFLVSFYNNEISEKSEIFDDQFSVERPDGSNFTLKIRSTKLEDSAMYFCASSEGSYEQYFGPGTRLTVT.

The V and J genes are TRBV27 and TRBJ2-2; no definite D call. The CDR3 contains 16 residues. The V end lost 0 bases, the J end lost 2 bases, and 10 bases lay between the germline ends. CDR1 is MNHEY and CDR2 is SMNVEV in the germline V gene (reference sequence). CDR3 coding DNA: TGTGCCAGCAGTTTATCAGGGATCGGAAACACCGGGGAGCTGTTTTTT. Amino acids: CASSLSGIGNTGELFF.